This TCR beta chain is from a study of beta chain features in type 1 diabetes. cDNA synthesis used the whole RNA isolate, giving expressed TCRB sequences. Data came from immunoSEQ multiplex PCR; TCRdb stores just in-frame clones and leaves some out. In the table there are roughly 300,000 clones, around 9.3% of which are singletons. V lost 6 bases and J 1 base, leaving 9 bases between the germline ends. The V gene's germline CDR1 is SQVTM and CDR2 ANQGSEA. This CDR3 region has 12 residues. The study's findings and limits: Any HLA type influence on TCRB rearrangement was left unresolved here. For Type 1 diabetes patients, all four CD4+ subsets carried TCRB CDR3s that were moderately but significantly shorter.

Worth noting for this clone: Antigen specificity is unknown.

Each of the CD4+ naive, central memory, regulatory and stem cell-like memory populations was sorted via CD45RO/CCR7/CD25/CD127/CD95/CD27. The J gene is TRBJ1-1, the V gene TRBV29-1; tentative D call: TRBD1 (6 bases). The TCR originated in a man aged 30-40 years with type 1 diabetes. The sample consisted of central memory CD4+ T cells from blood. CDR3 bases: TGCAGCGTAGTACAGGGGAACACTGAAGCTTTCTTT. It yields the protein CSVVQGNTEAFF.